This record covers a single TCR beta chain. The clone's antigen remains unknown. Within one base of it there is no much larger clone, and no base qualities were kept. V loses 4 bases, J loses 2 bases, and the germline ends lie 8 bases apart. Per the germline V gene, MNHNS is the CDR1 and SASEGT is the CDR2. There are 13 amino acids in the CDR3, from cysteine to phenylalanine inclusive. The CDR3 DNA has 39 bases and is translated from base 1. The sample is drawn from a study of T cell clonotyping in hematopoietic cell transplantation (dated by TCRdb to about 2021). With respect to the entire study: Recipient samples taken before transplant were obtained following cytoreduction. Recruitment of patients ran from September 2015 to early 2017, and follow-up continued until late 2020 or until death. In the study, over a hundred blood samples were gathered from roughly 40 consecutive transplant recipients and their related donors.

The full study reports these points: Recipient TCR diversity fell after transplant, with pathologically expanded clonotypes rising progressively from day 30 to day 180. Sample size was limited, and cells were not sorted, so CD4 and CD8 repertoire contributions could not be separated. Overlap with donor repertoires was found for only a small fraction of recipient repertoires, with over 95% found to appear de novo at the given depth. Inverse Simpson Index values from donors and from recipients before transplant predicted broader TCR repertoire diversity after transplant.

The immunoSEQ assay, a bias-controlled multiplex PCR using V- and J-specific primers, was used to amplify TCR beta CDR3 regions from genomic DNA. A second PCR step added a proprietary barcode and Illumina adapter sequences to the CDR3 amplicons. An Illumina MiSeq instrument was used to sequence the CDR3 libraries. The original methods were these. Export and quality control were done with immunoSEQ Analyzer 3.0, while downstream analyses used R Bioconductor and Immunarch. Repertoire metrics were calculated using only productive rearrangements within the normalized downsampled data set. In the normalized cohort, a clonotype counted as pathologically expanded if the clonotype was larger than 5 templates. Repertoire diversity was measured with the Inverse Simpson Index. CMV-specificity analyses were carried out on the non-normalized data set to capture all clonotypes. Here the immuneACCESS table is served through TCRdb, limited to in-frame sequences with V and J called. Missing clones are a known gap in these copies; in checked studies unresolved V genes cover under half, and the rest lacks a known reason. V, J and clone size are those of that table, while D and trimming were read from the DNA. The sample table contains tens of thousands of clones; only one count was recorded for almost 97% of them. The ten largest clones capture roughly 1.8% of the sample.

The time point tag for this specimen amounts to: recipient sample about 28 days before transplant, after cytoreduction. Blood from recipients was drawn about 28 days before transplant and again at days 30, 100 and 180 after transplant. Nuclei Lysis Solution was used to extract genomic DNA from fresh or cryopreserved unfractionated peripheral blood mononuclear cells. This receptor was identified in a woman in her forties or fifties with acute myeloid leukemia. Some clones in this sample may be carry-over from other donors' samples. Recombination connected TRBV6-1 to TRBJ2-5; matching of 5 bases hints at TRBD1 as the D gene. The sequenced sample was peripheral blood mononuclear cells, obtained before stem cell transplant. The nucleotide sequence is TGTGCCAGCAGTGTGGGGCAGCAAGAGACCCAGTACTTC. Its protein product is CASSVGQQETQYF.